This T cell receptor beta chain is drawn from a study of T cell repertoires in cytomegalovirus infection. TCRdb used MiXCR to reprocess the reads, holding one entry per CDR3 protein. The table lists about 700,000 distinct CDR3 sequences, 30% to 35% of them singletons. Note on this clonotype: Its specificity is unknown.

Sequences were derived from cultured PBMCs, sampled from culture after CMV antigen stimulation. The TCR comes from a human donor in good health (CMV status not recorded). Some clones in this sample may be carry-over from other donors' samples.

CDR3 region: CASSQDPEYNEQFF. The CDR3, as DNA: TGTGCCAGCAGCCAAGATCCGGAGTACAATGAGCAGTTCTTC. The V gene is TRBV3-1, the J gene TRBJ2-1, with D unresolved. The V end lost 0 bases, the J end lost 4 bases, and 7 bases lay between the germline ends. This CDR3 region has 14 residues. In germline, CDR1 is LGHDT, CDR2 YNNKEL (reference sequence).